This T cell receptor (beta chain) is from a study of Tregs in tolerant kidney transplant recipients. Study information: Related graft donors supplied nonmyeloablative bone marrow transplants, and mixed chimerism was transient. Study conclusions and caveats: Some patients' samples used different primers over time, so nucleotide sequences weren't comparable. Tregs expanded with activated donor B cells seemed most donor-specific.

For this clone: Antigen unknown.

Trimming removed 4 bases at V and 5 bases at J, with 21 bases between. The CDR3 covers 17 residues. CDR1 is SGHRS and CDR2 is YFSETQ in the germline V gene. The assay was immunoSEQ multiplex PCR, and TCRdb's table has in-frame clones only and misses some. The data show about 69,000 clones, about 89% seen once. CD4+CD25+CD127- Tregs, CD4+CD25- non-Tregs, CD4 and CD8 cells were sorted. Source: CD4+ T cells from blood, taken before the transplant. The V gene is TRBV5-1, the J gene TRBJ2-2, with D tentatively TRBD1 (6 bases). The clonotype originates from a human donor who received a combined kidney and bone marrow transplant. CDR3 sequence (DNA): TGCGCCAGCAGCGATACAGGGCGACGATACCTAACCGGGGAGCTGTTTTTT. Translation gives CASSDTGRRYLTGELFF. The full variable domain, its missing parts supplied by reference TRBV5-1 and TRBJ2-2, is KAGVTQTPRYLIKTRGQQVTLSCSPISGHRSVSWYQQTPGQGLQFLFEYFSETQRNKGNFPGRFSGRQFSNSRSEMNVSTLELGDSALYLCASSDTGRRYLTGELFFGEGSRLTVL.